These T cell receptor beta chains were read from a single sample in a study of T cell responses to AZD1222 COVID-19 vaccine. Produced via immunoSEQ multiplex PCR; TCRdb's table is partial and in-frame only. The table includes approximately 110,000 clones, roughly 80% detected once. This specimen consisted of peripheral blood, obtained on day 0 of AZD1222 vaccination. All receptors derive from an adult in good health. Both conserved end residues are trimmed from each CDR3. Fields, in order: V gene, clone size, D gene, J gene, CDR3 protein. D genes are given only for firm matches. Clone size is stated in some rows and not others, as once, few, many or a class when expanded.

v_call: TRBV13; clone_size: -; d_call: TRBD2; j_call: TRBJ2-1; cdr3_aa: ASSYRLAGGSSYNEQF
v_call: TRBV6-5; clone_size: once; d_call: -; j_call: TRBJ1-1; cdr3_aa: ASSLDIEAF
v_call: TRBV11-3; clone_size: -; d_call: -; j_call: TRBJ1-1; cdr3_aa: ASSLTPGRMNTEAF
v_call: TRBV6-5; clone_size: -; d_call: -; j_call: TRBJ1-2; cdr3_aa: ASRAGVVRNYGYT
v_call: TRBV19; clone_size: -; d_call: -; j_call: TRBJ1-5; cdr3_aa: ASSIDHWSGNQPQH
v_call: TRBV11-2; clone_size: few; d_call: -; j_call: TRBJ1-5; cdr3_aa: ASSLGRSQPQH
v_call: TRBV6-2/TRBV6-3; clone_size: -; d_call: -; j_call: TRBJ2-5; cdr3_aa: ASSYSSRETQY
v_call: TRBV5-1; clone_size: -; d_call: TRBD2; j_call: TRBJ2-7; cdr3_aa: ASSLVAGRAYEQY
v_call: TRBV28; clone_size: -; d_call: TRBD1; j_call: TRBJ2-7; cdr3_aa: ASRVPGQIYEQY
v_call: TRBV29-1; clone_size: -; d_call: TRBD2; j_call: TRBJ2-1; cdr3_aa: SVGTSGSHYNEQF
v_call: TRBV6-4; clone_size: few; d_call: TRBD2; j_call: TRBJ2-1; cdr3_aa: ASSDLAGVQF
v_call: TRBV5-1; clone_size: few; d_call: TRBD1; j_call: TRBJ2-3; cdr3_aa: ASSLTTGPTDTQY
v_call: TRBV19; clone_size: -; d_call: -; j_call: TRBJ1-5; cdr3_aa: ASSPDLGQPQH
v_call: TRBV28; clone_size: -; d_call: -; j_call: TRBJ1-6; cdr3_aa: ASSYLTAGLNSPLH
v_call: TRBV11-2; clone_size: -; d_call: TRBD1; j_call: TRBJ1-4; cdr3_aa: ASSRQGHEKLF
v_call: TRBV5-1; clone_size: -; d_call: TRBD1; j_call: TRBJ1-6; cdr3_aa: ASSFQGGENSPLH
v_call: TRBV3-1/TRBV3-2; clone_size: -; d_call: -; j_call: TRBJ1-3; cdr3_aa: ASSLGSGRDYTIY
v_call: TRBV7-6; clone_size: few; d_call: TRBD1; j_call: TRBJ2-2; cdr3_aa: ASSFTGGTGELF
v_call: TRBV29-1; clone_size: -; d_call: TRBD1; j_call: TRBJ2-1; cdr3_aa: SVGAGTDYNEQF
v_call: TRBV6-5; clone_size: -; d_call: -; j_call: TRBJ1-2; cdr3_aa: ASEEVLDGYT
v_call: TRBV5-6; clone_size: few; d_call: -; j_call: TRBJ2-5; cdr3_aa: ASSSRGLGETQY
v_call: TRBV7-2; clone_size: -; d_call: -; j_call: TRBJ1-2; cdr3_aa: ASSSEDRGYT
v_call: TRBV10-2; clone_size: -; d_call: -; j_call: TRBJ1-2; cdr3_aa: ASSESGGVSPYT
v_call: TRBV4-2; clone_size: -; d_call: -; j_call: TRBJ2-7; cdr3_aa: ASSQEVVGSGGYEQY
v_call: TRBV7-2; clone_size: -; d_call: -; j_call: TRBJ1-5; cdr3_aa: ASSLQENQPQH